The rows below give T cell receptor beta chains drawn from one sample of a study of cytomegalovirus exposure and HLA in healthy donors. The table came from immunoSEQ multiplex PCR; TCRdb's copy has only in-frame clones and leaves some out. The sample consists of 100,000 to 120,000 clones, about 15% of them appearing once. The specimen was PBMCs. The receptor source for this set is a female donor in good health and CMV-seronegative. The CDR3 runs from the conserved cysteine through the conserved F or W. D genes are given only for firm matches. Not all rows give a size; the values are once, few, many and, for expanded clones, a class.

abundance: few; j_gene: TRBJ2-1; v_gene: TRBV2; len: 12; d_gene: TRBD2; CDR3aa: CASRELADEQFF; CDR3nt: TGTGCCAGCAGGGAACTAGCGGATGAGCAGTTCTTC
abundance: few; j_gene: TRBJ2-7; v_gene: TRBV7-9; len: 14; d_gene: NA; CDR3aa: CASLPAGSSYEQYF; CDR3nt: TGTGCCAGCCTGCCGGCGGGGAGCTCCTACGAGCAGTACTTC
abundance: NA; j_gene: TRBJ2-7; v_gene: TRBV27; len: 14; d_gene: NA; CDR3aa: CASSPIRQSYEQYF; CDR3nt: TGTGCCAGCAGTCCCATCCGACAGTCCTACGAGCAGTACTTC
abundance: NA; j_gene: TRBJ2-7; v_gene: TRBV7-2; len: 16; d_gene: TRBD2; CDR3aa: CASSLTSGRFGYEQYF; CDR3nt: TGTGCCAGCAGCTTGACTAGCGGGAGGTTTGGCTACGAGCAGTACTTC
abundance: few; j_gene: TRBJ1-5; v_gene: TRBV7-8; len: 16; d_gene: NA; CDR3aa: CASSLEGEGVNQPQHF; CDR3nt: TGTGCCAGCAGCTTAGAGGGGGAGGGGGTGAATCAGCCCCAGCATTTT
abundance: NA; j_gene: TRBJ2-1; v_gene: TRBV10-1; len: 14; d_gene: TRBD2; CDR3aa: CASSPGLAGVPQFF; CDR3nt: TGCGCCAGCAGTCCGGGACTAGCGGGGGTCCCGCAGTTCTTC
abundance: NA; j_gene: TRBJ2-7; v_gene: TRBV19; len: 16; d_gene: TRBD1; CDR3aa: CASSMGRDRASYEQYF; CDR3nt: TGTGCCAGTAGTATGGGACGGGACAGGGCCTCCTACGAGCAGTACTTC
abundance: NA; j_gene: TRBJ2-7; v_gene: TRBV7-2; len: 15; d_gene: TRBD2; CDR3aa: CASSLTAGGPGEQYF; CDR3nt: TGTGCCAGCAGCTTAACCGCGGGAGGGCCGGGCGAGCAGTACTTC
abundance: NA; j_gene: TRBJ2-3; v_gene: TRBV6-4; len: 14; d_gene: TRBD2; CDR3aa: CASSERGGTDTQYF; CDR3nt: TGTGCCAGCAGTGAGCGGGGGGGCACAGATACGCAGTATTTT
abundance: few; j_gene: TRBJ2-7; v_gene: TRBV30; len: 13; d_gene: TRBD1; CDR3aa: CASWAGTGYEQYF; CDR3nt: TGTGCCTCATGGGCCGGGACAGGCTACGAGCAGTACTTC
abundance: NA; j_gene: TRBJ2-7; v_gene: TRBV9; len: 14; d_gene: NA; CDR3aa: CASSVEGQWYEQYF; CDR3nt: TGTGCCAGCAGCGTAGAAGGACAGTGGTACGAGCAGTACTTC
abundance: few; j_gene: TRBJ2-4; v_gene: TRBV4-3; len: 14; d_gene: NA; CDR3aa: CASSQEHRASIQYF; CDR3nt: TGCGCCAGCAGCCAAGAACACAGGGCTAGCATTCAGTACTTC
abundance: few; j_gene: TRBJ2-7; v_gene: TRBV6-5; len: 14; d_gene: NA; CDR3aa: CASAENRVRDEQYF; CDR3nt: TGTGCCAGCGCTGAAAACAGGGTGCGCGACGAGCAGTACTTC
abundance: NA; j_gene: TRBJ1-4; v_gene: TRBV28; len: 15; d_gene: TRBD1; CDR3aa: CASRSGQAHLGKLFF; CDR3nt: TGTGCCAGCAGATCAGGACAGGCTCATCTTGGAAAACTGTTTTTT
abundance: NA; j_gene: TRBJ2-7; v_gene: TRBV4-3; len: 14; d_gene: NA; CDR3aa: CASSQDVYGYEQYF; CDR3nt: TGCGCCAGCAGCCAAGATGTCTATGGCTACGAGCAGTACTTC
abundance: few; j_gene: TRBJ1-3; v_gene: TRBV2; len: 13; d_gene: NA; CDR3aa: CASSAGSGNTIYF; CDR3nt: TGTGCCAGCAGTGCAGGGTCCGGAAACACCATATATTTT
abundance: few; j_gene: TRBJ1-1; v_gene: TRBV28; len: 14; d_gene: NA; CDR3aa: CASSQSPVNTEAFF; CDR3nt: TGTGCCAGCAGTCAAAGCCCGGTGAACACTGAAGCTTTCTTT
abundance: few; j_gene: TRBJ1-2; v_gene: TRBV6-5; len: 13; d_gene: NA; CDR3aa: CASSLPGGYGYTF; CDR3nt: TGTGCCAGCAGCCTCCCGGGGGGCTATGGCTACACCTTC
abundance: few; j_gene: TRBJ1-1; v_gene: TRBV5-6; len: 19; d_gene: TRBD1; CDR3aa: CASSAGQGARLLMNTEAFF; CDR3nt: TGTGCCAGCAGTGCGGGACAGGGGGCGAGACTTCTAATGAACACTGAAGCTTTCTTT
abundance: many; j_gene: TRBJ2-1; v_gene: TRBV30; len: 15; d_gene: TRBD2; CDR3aa: CAWTRLAVGYNEQFF; CDR3nt: TGTGCCTGGACCCGACTAGCGGTAGGGTACAATGAGCAGTTCTTC
abundance: few; j_gene: TRBJ2-7; v_gene: TRBV5-1; len: 12; d_gene: NA; CDR3aa: CASSSSSYEQYF; CDR3nt: TGCGCCAGCAGCTCGAGCTCCTACGAGCAGTACTTC
abundance: NA; j_gene: TRBJ2-1; v_gene: TRBV28; len: 11; d_gene: NA; CDR3aa: CASSSYNEQFF; CDR3nt: TGTGCCAGCAGCAGCTACAATGAGCAGTTCTTC
abundance: NA; j_gene: TRBJ2-7; v_gene: TRBV19; len: 13; d_gene: NA; CDR3aa: CASSIRGTYEQYF; CDR3nt: TGTGCCAGTAGTATCCGAGGTACCTACGAGCAGTACTTC
abundance: few; j_gene: TRBJ2-7; v_gene: TRBV6-5; len: 13; d_gene: TRBD2; CDR3aa: CASSPSGTREQYF; CDR3nt: TGTGCCAGCAGTCCCAGCGGGACGAGAGAGCAGTACTTC
abundance: NA; j_gene: TRBJ2-1; v_gene: TRBV7-3; len: 17; d_gene: TRBD2; CDR3aa: CASSLELAGGPGNEQFF; CDR3nt: TGTGCCAGCAGCTTGGAACTAGCGGGAGGGCCAGGAAATGAGCAGTTCTTC
abundance: few; j_gene: TRBJ2-7; v_gene: TRBV28; len: 17; d_gene: TRBD2; CDR3aa: CASSLITSGGGPYEQYF; CDR3nt: TGTGCCAGCAGTTTGATCACTAGCGGGGGAGGGCCCTACGAGCAGTACTTC
abundance: NA; j_gene: TRBJ1-2; v_gene: TRBV5-1; len: 13; d_gene: NA; CDR3aa: CASSLDQGGGYTF; CDR3nt: TGCGCCAGCAGCTTGGATCAGGGCGGTGGCTACACCTTC
abundance: NA; j_gene: TRBJ2-3; v_gene: TRBV11-2; len: 15; d_gene: NA; CDR3aa: CASSLVGGRRDTQYF; CDR3nt: TGTGCCAGCAGCTTAGTGGGGGGACGTAGAGATACGCAGTATTTT
abundance: NA; j_gene: TRBJ2-7; v_gene: TRBV15; len: 14; d_gene: NA; CDR3aa: CATSFLAGPSQQYF; CDR3nt: TGTGCCACCAGCTTTTTGGCGGGTCCGTCCCAGCAGTACTTC
abundance: NA; j_gene: TRBJ2-7; v_gene: TRBV5-6; len: 13; d_gene: NA; CDR3aa: CASSLGADYEQYF; CDR3nt: TGTGCCAGCAGCTTGGGTGCGGACTACGAGCAGTACTTC
abundance: few; j_gene: TRBJ2-7; v_gene: TRBV5-1; len: 14; d_gene: NA; CDR3aa: CASSLELQSYEQYF; CDR3nt: TGCGCCAGCAGCTTGGAACTCCAATCCTACGAGCAGTACTTC
abundance: NA; j_gene: TRBJ2-7; v_gene: TRBV7-6; len: 14; d_gene: NA; CDR3aa: CASSLAGRAHEQYF; CDR3nt: TGTGCCAGCAGCTTAGCGGGCAGGGCACACGAGCAGTACTTC
abundance: few; j_gene: TRBJ1-4; v_gene: TRBV6-6; len: 14; d_gene: TRBD1; CDR3aa: CASNRDRGGEKLFF; CDR3nt: TGTGCCAGCAACAGGGACAGGGGCGGTGAAAAACTGTTTTTT
abundance: NA; j_gene: TRBJ2-2; v_gene: TRBV13; len: 16; d_gene: TRBD2; CDR3aa: CASSLSGGLNTGELFF; CDR3nt: TGTGCCAGCAGCCTTAGCGGGGGCCTAAACACCGGGGAGCTGTTTTTT
abundance: NA; j_gene: TRBJ1-3; v_gene: TRBV4-1; len: 15; d_gene: NA; CDR3aa: CASSQQGTSGNTIYF; CDR3nt: TGCGCCAGCAGCCAACAGGGGACGTCCGGAAACACCATATATTTT
abundance: NA; j_gene: TRBJ1-4; v_gene: TRBV19; len: 14; d_gene: TRBD1; CDR3aa: CASSIGQGEEKLFF; CDR3nt: TGTGCCAGTAGTATCGGACAGGGGGAAGAAAAACTGTTTTTT
abundance: NA; j_gene: TRBJ2-5; v_gene: TRBV11-2; len: 17; d_gene: NA; CDR3aa: CASSLGFGRVIQETQYF; CDR3nt: TGTGCCAGCAGCTTAGGTTTTGGGCGGGTGATCCAAGAGACCCAGTACTTC
abundance: NA; j_gene: TRBJ2-7; v_gene: TRBV6-1; len: 13; d_gene: TRBD2; CDR3aa: CASKGLAGGAQYF; CDR3nt: TGTGCCAGCAAGGGCCTAGCGGGAGGGGCGCAGTACTTC
abundance: NA; j_gene: TRBJ1-2; v_gene: TRBV4-2; len: 17; d_gene: TRBD1; CDR3aa: CASSPRGDRGRFDGYTF; CDR3nt: TGTGCCAGCAGCCCGAGGGGGGACAGGGGGCGCTTCGATGGCTACACCTTC
abundance: NA; j_gene: TRBJ2-3; v_gene: TRBV18; len: 18; d_gene: TRBD1; CDR3aa: CASSPPAPRQGAGNTQYF; CDR3nt: TGTGCCAGCTCACCACCGGCCCCGAGACAGGGGGCCGGGAATACGCAGTATTTT
abundance: few; j_gene: TRBJ2-1; v_gene: TRBV7-2; len: 11; d_gene: NA; CDR3aa: CASGLRGEQFF; CDR3nt: TGTGCCAGCGGGTTAAGGGGTGAGCAGTTCTTC
abundance: NA; j_gene: TRBJ1-2; v_gene: TRBV18; len: 15; d_gene: TRBD1; CDR3aa: CASSPGTGGDYGYTF; CDR3nt: TGTGCCAGCTCACCAGGGACAGGGGGTGACTATGGCTACACCTTC
abundance: few; j_gene: TRBJ2-2; v_gene: TRBV4-2; len: 16; d_gene: TRBD2; CDR3aa: CASSQGSGGSTGELFF; CDR3nt: TGTGCCAGCAGCCAAGGGTCGGGAGGGAGCACCGGGGAGCTGTTTTTT
abundance: NA; j_gene: TRBJ1-3; v_gene: TRBV5-6; len: 16; d_gene: NA; CDR3aa: CASSLLAASSGNTIYF; CDR3nt: TGTGCCAGCAGCTTGCTCGCCGCGAGCTCTGGAAACACCATATATTTT
abundance: few; j_gene: TRBJ2-5; v_gene: TRBV5-6; len: 17; d_gene: TRBD2; CDR3aa: CASSFTSGRAGLETQYF; CDR3nt: TGTGCCAGCAGCTTCACTAGCGGGAGGGCGGGTTTGGAGACCCAGTACTTC
abundance: NA; j_gene: TRBJ2-7; v_gene: TRBV7-2; len: 12; d_gene: NA; CDR3aa: CASSFHGYEQYF; CDR3nt: TGTGCCAGCAGCTTTCACGGTTACGAGCAGTACTTC
abundance: once; j_gene: TRBJ2-5; v_gene: TRBV19; len: 11; d_gene: NA; CDR3aa: CATRFQETQYF; CDR3nt: TGTGCCACCAGATTCCAAGAGACCCAGTACTTC
abundance: NA; j_gene: TRBJ2-1; v_gene: TRBV5-1; len: 15; d_gene: NA; CDR3aa: CASSLDQVARNEQFF; CDR3nt: TGCGCCAGCAGCTTGGACCAGGTAGCGCGGAATGAGCAGTTCTTC
abundance: once; j_gene: TRBJ2-1; v_gene: TRBV15; len: 15; d_gene: TRBD2; CDR3aa: CATSSGTSGNNEQFF; CDR3nt: TGTGCCACCAGCAGTGGGACTAGCGGGAATAATGAGCAGTTCTTC
abundance: NA; j_gene: TRBJ2-3; v_gene: TRBV10-3; len: 15; d_gene: NA; CDR3aa: CAISVGRAGTDTQYF; CDR3nt: TGTGCCATCAGTGTAGGGCGGGCCGGCACAGATACGCAGTATTTT
abundance: few; j_gene: TRBJ2-1; v_gene: TRBV28; len: 17; d_gene: TRBD2; CDR3aa: CASSLRREGYSYNEQFF; CDR3nt: TGTGCCAGCAGTTTAAGGCGGGAGGGCTACTCCTACAATGAGCAGTTCTTC
abundance: few; j_gene: TRBJ1-1; v_gene: TRBV19; len: 14; d_gene: TRBD1; CDR3aa: CASSTLTGSPEAFF; CDR3nt: TGTGCCAGTAGTACCCTGACAGGGTCTCCTGAAGCTTTCTTT
abundance: few; j_gene: TRBJ2-3; v_gene: TRBV18; len: 20; d_gene: TRBD2; CDR3aa: CASSPAEERGDPPSTDTQYF; CDR3nt: TGTGCCAGCTCACCAGCTGAAGAGCGGGGGGACCCCCCTAGCACAGATACGCAGTATTTT
abundance: NA; j_gene: TRBJ1-1; v_gene: TRBV7-2; len: 16; d_gene: TRBD1; CDR3aa: CASSRQGLVVNTEAFF; CDR3nt: TGTGCCAGCAGCAGACAGGGGCTTGTCGTGAACACTGAAGCTTTCTTT